Below are 29 T cell receptor beta chains sequenced from a single sample in a study of blood T cells in healthy people across ages. With a J-beta primer mix and a sample-barcoded 5' primer, a second PCR ran roughly 6 to 11 cycles. MiXCR was run by TCRdb on the 5' RACE reads, yielding one entry per CDR3 protein. The data show approximately 810,000 distinct CDR3 sequences, under 40% seen once. What was sequenced was blood. The source is a young man in good health.

This clonotype was recorded many times. The chain links TRBV29-1 to TRBJ2-7; the match to TRBD1 covers 9 bases. Trimming cost V 5 bases and J 2 bases; bases outside gene matches: 4. The germline V gene encodes CDR1 SQVTM and CDR2 ANQGSEA. This CDR3 region has 13 residues. CDR3 in amino acids: CSVLRTGAYEQYF. The CDR3 coding sequence is TGCAGCGTTTTAAGGACAGGGGCCTACGAGCAGTACTTC.

This clonotype was recorded a few times. The J gene is TRBJ1-6, the V gene TRBV5-6, with 7 bases aligning to TRBD1. Unmatched junction bases numbered 13, after V lost 3 bases and J lost 7 bases. Germline V gene data show CDR1 as SGHDT and CDR2 as YYEEEE. This CDR3 contains 17 residues. CDR3 sequence reads: CASSSAGLTGPNSPLHF. The DNA for the CDR3 is TGTGCCAGCAGCTCCGCGGGTCTGACAGGGCCCAATTCACCCCTCCACTTT.

The chain uses TRBV20-1 and TRBJ2-1; the D gene could be TRBD1 or TRBD2 (5 bases each). Germline V CDR1 and CDR2: DFQATT, SNEGSKA (reference sequence). Between the trimmed V and J ends, which lost 4 bases and 0 bases, there was a span of 13 bases. The CDR3 consists of 15 residues. The CDR3 is CSAMGRQSSYNEQFF. CDR3 sequence (DNA): TGCAGTGCTATGGGACGGCAGAGCTCCTACAATGAGCAGTTCTTC.

V is TRBV11-1 and J is TRBJ2-5; 7 bases line up with TRBD2. The V and J ends lost 5 bases and 7 bases, in that order; junction bases with no gene match: 16. This CDR3 region has 16 residues. Germline-derived CDR1 and CDR2 are SGHAT and FQDESV (reference sequence). CDR3 residues: CASSRRTKAGEATQYF. CDR3 nucleotides: TGTGCCAGCAGCCGTCGGACGAAGGCGGGAGAAGCGACCCAGTACTTC.

This clonotype occurred a few times. The rearrangement uses TRBV7-9 and TRBJ2-5, with TRBD1 matching over 10 bases. The DNA end favors TRBJ2-7, so the J call may be wrong. Germline loops: CDR1 SEHNR, CDR2 FQNEAQ (reference sequence). This CDR3 region has 16 residues. The CDR3 coding sequence is TGTGCCAGCAGCTTAGGCGGGACAGGGGAGTTTTACGAGCAGTACTTC. It codes for CASSLGGTGEFYEQYF.

This CDR3 is CASSFGSCEQYF. CDR3 DNA: TGTGCCAGCAGTTTCGGCAGCTGCGAGCAGTACTTC. This chain links TRBV12-3 or TRBV12-4 with TRBJ2-5; D is undetermined. With the DNA end fitting TRBJ2-7 better, the J assignment may be wrong. The CDR3 runs 12 residues.

The CDR3 bases are TGTGCCAGCAGCACCACCCTTGGGGACGGGTGGGGCTACACCTTC. It yields the protein CASSTTLGDGWGYTF. This chain uses TRBV6-5 with TRBJ1-2, with TRBD1 as a possible D gene (5 bases). CDR3 length equals 15 residues. V shed 6 bases and J shed 8 bases, with 22 bases lying between them. Germline V CDR1 and CDR2: MNHEY, SVGAGI.

A remark on this clonotype: A much bigger clone sits one base away, suggesting this may be a read error. This rearrangement joins TRBV20-1 to TRBJ1-1; D not certain. The V gene's germline CDR1 is DFQATT and CDR2 SNEGSKA (reference sequence). The CDR3 consists of 13 residues. V was pared by 6 bases and J by 3 bases, with 14 bases between. CDR3 in DNA: TGCAGTGCAGAAAAGCGGAAGGACACTGAAGCTTTCTTT. This sequence encodes CSAEKRKDTEAFF.

This clonotype was found a few times. This CDR3 reads CASSQAAGELTDTQYF. For the CDR3, the DNA is TGTGCCAGCAGCCAAGCAGCGGGGGAGCTAACAGATACGCAGTATTTT. This chain uses TRBV3-1 with TRBJ2-3; 8 bases align to TRBD2. The germline V gene encodes CDR1 LGHDT and CDR2 YNNKEL (reference sequence). The CDR3 length is 16 residues. Trimming took 1 base from V and 3 from J; bases not matched to a gene: 6.

This clonotype has at least ten counts. The V and J genes are TRBV29-1 and TRBJ2-1, with D perhaps TRBD2 (5 bases). Looked up from germline, CDR1 is SQVTM and CDR2 is ANQGSEA. Between the trimmed V and J ends, which lost 2 bases and 7 bases, there was a span of 6 bases. The CDR3 totals 11 residues. CDR3 loop: CSVESGNEQFF. CDR3 DNA: TGCAGCGTTGAATCGGGAAATGAGCAGTTCTTC.

This clonotype was counted many times. V gene TRBV2 combines with J gene TRBJ2-1; D is unclear. V shed 2 bases and J shed 8 bases, with 4 bases lying between them. Germline CDR1 and CDR2: SNHLY and FYNNEI. The CDR3 has 11 amino acids. CDR3 coding DNA: TGTGCCAGCAGTGAACTAGATGAGCAGTTCTTC. Translating gives CASSELDEQFF.

This clonotype was counted a single time. The chain is built from TRBV6-2 or TRBV6-3 and TRBJ1-2, with 9 bases that match TRBD1. Germline assignment: CDR1 MNHEY and CDR2 SVGEGT. This CDR3 comprises 16 residues. J gave up 2 bases and V 0 bases, and 4 bases lay outside the gene matches. In DNA form, the CDR3 reads TGTGCCAGCAGTTACTCCCTAGGACAGGGGAACTATGGCTACACCTTC. It yields the protein CASSYSLGQGNYGYTF.

The chain combines TRBV4-3 with TRBJ2-3, with D maybe TRBD1 (6 bases). Per germline, CDR1 LGHNA and CDR2 YSLEER. The CDR3 is made up of 20 amino acids. V lost 1 base and J lost 0, with 23 bases in between. The CDR3 protein is CASSQGGRGPRSTSTDTQYF. DNA of the CDR3: TGCGCCAGCAGCCAAGGGGGCAGGGGACCACGCTCAACTAGCACAGATACGCAGTATTTT.

Points on this clonotype: This may be a read error: a much more frequent sequence differs by one nucleotide. The rearrangement links TRBV5-1 to TRBJ2-5; 12 bases line up with TRBD2. This CDR3 contains 14 residues. The germline gives CDR1 SGHRS, CDR2 YFSETQ. The DNA of the CDR3 is TGCGCCGGCAGCCTTGGGACTAGCGGGGAGACCCAGTACTTC. It is translated as CAGSLGTSGETQYF. Supplemented by reference TRBV5-1 and TRBJ2-5, the full variable domain reads KAGVTQTPRYLIKTRGQQVTLSCSPISGHRSVSWYQQTPGQGLQFLFEYFSETQRNKGNFPGRFSGRQFSNSRSEMNVSTLELGDSALYLCAGSLGTSGETQYFGPGTRLLVL.

The CDR3 DNA sequence: TGTGCCAGTACTAAGGGACAGGGAGTCCGCGAGCAGTACTTC. Translating it yields CASTKGQGVREQYF. The V and J genes are TRBV12-3 or TRBV12-4 and TRBJ2-7; 9 bases align to TRBD1. The CDR3 spans 14 residues. The J segment lost 6 bases and the V segment lost 9 bases, leaving 12 bases of the junction unmatched.

As for this clonotype: Possible read error: a much larger clone is one base away. The DNA for the CDR3 is TGTGCCAGCAGTTATCAGGGGGAGTTCGGCGAGCAGTACTTC. This translates into CASSYQGEFGEQYF. The rearrangement uses TRBV7-2 and TRBJ2-7; TRBD1 aligns across 7 bases. V lost 6 bases to trimming and J lost 6 bases; unmatched junction nucleotides: 11. Germline V gene sequence: CDR1 SGHTA, CDR2 FQGNSA. The CDR3 length is 14 residues.

This clonotype occurred a few times. This chain uses TRBV5-1 with TRBJ2-7; a weak D match, TRBD2 (6 bases). The tail of the sequence fits TRBJ2-5 better, so the J call may be wrong. The CDR3 loop spans 21 amino acids. Germline values: CDR1 SGHRS, CDR2 YFSETQ. The CDR3, as DNA: TGCGCCAGCAGCTTGCCCGGGTGGAGGGCAGGCACGGACCCCGTTCGTGAGACCCAGTACTTC. This sequence encodes CASSLPGWRAGTDPVRETQYF.

This clonotype was seen a handful of times. This sequence joins TRBV5-1 and TRBJ2-5; possible D gene TRBD1, 7 bases. Trimming pared 3 bases from V and 4 bases from J, leaving 16 bases between. The CDR3 is 15 amino acids. Per the germline V gene, CDR1 is SGHRS and CDR2 is YFSETQ. As DNA, the CDR3 is TGCGCCAGCAGCTCGGCGGGACAGCGAGGAGAGACCCAGTACTTC. This translates into CASSSAGQRGETQYF.

The V call is TRBV4-2, the J call TRBJ1-1, with D possibly being TRBD1 (6 bases). This CDR3 is built from 14 residues. The V and J ends lost 4 bases and 2 bases respectively, with 11 bases between them. CDR1 and CDR2 (germline): LGHNA, YNFKEQ. CDR3 in amino acids: CASSRPQGNTEAFF. The CDR3 DNA reads TGTGCCAGCAGCCGACCACAGGGAAACACTGAAGCTTTCTTT.

To note about this clonotype: A much bigger clone sits one base away, suggesting this may be a read error. The chain is built from TRBV7-6 and TRBJ2-1; TRBD2 aligns across 8 bases. Germline loops: CDR1 SGHVS, CDR2 FNYEAQ. The CDR3 is 16 amino acids. The J segment lost 7 bases and the V segment lost 2 bases, leaving 10 bases of the junction unmatched. CDR3 in DNA: TGTGCCAGCAGCTTATCTGGACGAGCGGGGGATAATGAGCAGTTCTTC. As protein: CASSLSGRAGDNEQFF.

J is TRBJ1-2 and V is TRBV5-1, with 7 bases lining up with TRBD1. The V gene end was trimmed by 0 bases and the J gene end by 4 bases; junction bases not matched to a gene: 3. CDR3 length: 14 amino acids. The V gene's germline CDR1 is SGHRS and CDR2 YFSETQ. The chain's CDR3 is CASSLEGATYGYTF. The CDR3 nucleotides are TGCGCCAGCAGCTTGGAGGGGGCAACCTATGGCTACACCTTC. Together with reference TRBV5-1 and TRBJ1-2, the CDR3 gives the full variable domain: KAGVTQTPRYLIKTRGQQVTLSCSPISGHRSVSWYQQTPGQGLQFLFEYFSETQRNKGNFPGRFSGRQFSNSRSEMNVSTLELGDSALYLCASSLEGATYGYTFGSGTRLTVV.

The sample holds many counts of this clonotype. The rearrangement joins TRBV28 to TRBJ2-5, with D tentatively TRBD1 or TRBD2 (7 bases each). The CDR3 is 13 residues long. The V end was cut by 4 bases, the J end by 3 bases, with 9 bases between. Germline V lookup: CDR1 MDHEN, CDR2 SYDVKM. DNA for the CDR3: TGTGCCAGCAGTTCAGGGGGGGAAGAGACCCAGTACTTC. This gives the protein CASSSGGEETQYF.

The genes are TRBV5-1 and TRBJ2-2, with TRBD2 as a possible D gene (6 bases). In germline, CDR1 is SGHRS, CDR2 YFSETQ. V lost 0 bases to trimming and J lost 5 bases, with 20 bases between them. This CDR3 comprises 18 residues. The CDR3 nucleotides read TGCGCCAGCAGCTTGGTCCCGCCGTGGAGGGATAAAACCGGGGAGCTGTTTTTT. Translation gives CASSLVPPWRDKTGELFF.

This clonotype was observed many times. The V call is TRBV29-1, the J call TRBJ2-3; perhaps TRBD2 as D (6 bases). The CDR3 runs 15 residues. CDR1 is SQVTM, CDR2 ANQGSEA, per germline. Trimming removed 4 bases from V and 6 bases from J, with 20 bases in between. The DNA of the CDR3 is TGCAGCGTTGTGTCTTCTCGGCGCGGGGCCGATACGCAGTATTTT. It translates to CSVVSSRRGADTQYF.

The chain is built from TRBV25-1 and TRBJ1-2; weak D call: TRBD1 (6 bases). The CDR3 is made up of 11 amino acids. The V gene's germline CDR1 is MGHDK and CDR2 SYGVNS. V was pared by 7 bases and J by 8 bases, with 11 bases between. CDR3 sequence (DNA): TGTGCCAGCACTCAGGGGTCCGGCTACACCTTC. Its translation is CASTQGSGYTF.

The rearrangement links TRBV12-3 or TRBV12-4 to TRBJ1-1; D not resolved. There are 14 residues in the CDR3. Trimming stripped 3 bases from V and 5 bases from J, with 13 bases between. As DNA, the CDR3 is TGTGCCAGCAGTTTCCTCCTACAAACAACTGAAGCTTTCTTT. It specifies CASSFLLQTTEAFF.

The CDR3 coding sequence is TGTGCCAGCTCAAGACAGGAGAGCTATAATTCACCCCTCCACTTT. Protein: CASSRQESYNSPLHF. The chain recombines TRBV18 with TRBJ1-6, with a weak D call TRBD1 (6 bases). Germline assignment: CDR1 KGHSH and CDR2 LQKENI. V lost 5 bases, J lost 3 bases, and 11 bases lay in between. The CDR3 runs to 15 residues.

This clonotype came up a few times. V usage is TRBV5-1 and J usage is TRBJ2-3; 9 bases map to TRBD2. This CDR3 is 15 amino acids long. Per the germline V gene, CDR1 is SGHRS and CDR2 is YFSETQ. The ends lost 2 bases at V and 3 bases at J; junction bases unmatched: 4. This CDR3 is CASSFGTSTTDTQYF. The CDR3 bases are TGCGCCAGCAGCTTCGGGACTAGCACGACAGATACGCAGTATTTT.

This clonotype came up a few times. The chain is built from TRBV2 and TRBJ2-1, with unresolved D. Trimming removed 4 bases at V and 7 bases at J, with 11 bases between. The germline gives CDR1 SNHLY, CDR2 FYNNEI. The CDR3 extends over 13 amino acids. This CDR3 is CASSAGPANEQFF. The CDR3 DNA sequence: TGTGCCAGCAGTGCGGGCCCTGCGAATGAGCAGTTCTTC. Combining the CDR3 with reference TRBV2 and TRBJ2-1 gives the whole variable domain EPEVTQTPSHQVTQMGQEVILRCVPISNHLYFYWYRQILGQKVEFLVSFYNNEISEKSEIFDDQFSVERPDGSNFTLKIRSTKLEDSAMYFCASSAGPANEQFFGPGTRLTVL.